Listed below are T cell receptor beta chains from one sample, sequenced in a study of T cell responses to AZD1222 COVID-19 vaccine. Generated by immunoSEQ multiplex PCR, the TCRdb table keeps only in-frame clones and is missing some. This table holds some 190,000 clones, about 95% found once. Sequencing used peripheral blood, obtained 28 days after the second dose of the MenACWY control vaccine. These receptors all come from an adult who received the MenACWY meningococcal vaccine as a control. The CDR3 runs from the conserved cysteine through the conserved F or W. The order of the fields is CDR3 length, clone size, V gene, D gene, J gene, CDR3 DNA, CDR3 protein. A D gene is named only where the DNA matches it firmly. Rows give clone size only sometimes, using once, few, many, or a class for an expanded clone.

cdr3_length: 13; clone_size: .; v_call: TRBV27; d_call: .; j_call: TRBJ2-2; cdr3_nt: TGTGCCAGCAGTGATGGGTACACCGGGGAGCTGTTTTTT; cdr3_aa: CASSDGYTGELFF
cdr3_length: 14; clone_size: .; v_call: TRBV7-9; d_call: .; j_call: TRBJ2-1; cdr3_nt: TGTGCCAGCAGCTTAGCGCTCGGCAGGGGTGAGCAGTTCTTC; cdr3_aa: CASSLALGRGEQFF
cdr3_length: 14; clone_size: .; v_call: TRBV7-2; d_call: TRBD1; j_call: TRBJ2-2; cdr3_nt: TGTGCCAGCAGCCCCGGACAGGGGAACGGGGAGCTGTTTTTT; cdr3_aa: CASSPGQGNGELFF
cdr3_length: 14; clone_size: .; v_call: TRBV11-1; d_call: .; j_call: TRBJ2-5; cdr3_nt: TGTGCCAGCAGCACCACGACTAGTTTCGAGACCCAGTACTTC; cdr3_aa: CASSTTTSFETQYF
cdr3_length: 13; clone_size: .; v_call: TRBV30; d_call: .; j_call: TRBJ2-6; cdr3_nt: TGTGCCTCCACAAAATCTGGGGCCAACGTCCTGACTTTC; cdr3_aa: CASTKSGANVLTF
cdr3_length: 16; clone_size: .; v_call: TRBV19; d_call: TRBD2; j_call: TRBJ2-1; cdr3_nt: TGTGCCAGTAGTCCCCGACTAGCGGGAGGTGGTAATGAGCAGTTCTTC; cdr3_aa: CASSPRLAGGGNEQFF
cdr3_length: 13; clone_size: .; v_call: TRBV27; d_call: .; j_call: TRBJ2-2; cdr3_nt: TGTGCCAGCAGTCCCATCTACACCGGGGAGCTGTTTTTT; cdr3_aa: CASSPIYTGELFF
cdr3_length: 14; clone_size: once; v_call: TRBV5-1; d_call: TRBD1; j_call: TRBJ2-7; cdr3_nt: TGCGCCAGCAGCCCCGCAGGGGGATCAAGGGAGCAGTACTTC; cdr3_aa: CASSPAGGSREQYF
cdr3_length: 13; clone_size: .; v_call: TRBV7-2; d_call: .; j_call: TRBJ2-1; cdr3_nt: TGTGCCAGCAGCTCTACTCCTTACAATGAGCAGTTCTTC; cdr3_aa: CASSSTPYNEQFF
cdr3_length: 15; clone_size: .; v_call: TRBV27; d_call: .; j_call: TRBJ1-2; cdr3_nt: TGTGCCAGCAAAGGGTCGTGGATAGCTAACTATGGCTACACCTTC; cdr3_aa: CASKGSWIANYGYTF
cdr3_length: 15; clone_size: once; v_call: TRBV3-1/TRBV3-2; d_call: .; j_call: TRBJ1-1; cdr3_nt: TGTGCCAGCAGCCAAGGCACGTCCTTGAACACTGAAGCTTTCTTT; cdr3_aa: CASSQGTSLNTEAFF
cdr3_length: 15; clone_size: once; v_call: TRBV7-2; d_call: TRBD2; j_call: TRBJ2-1; cdr3_nt: TGTGCCAGCAGCTTGGGACTAGCGGGGGTCGATGAGCAGTTCTTC; cdr3_aa: CASSLGLAGVDEQFF
cdr3_length: 12; clone_size: .; v_call: TRBV5-6; d_call: .; j_call: TRBJ1-2; cdr3_nt: TGTGCCAGCAGCTCCCAAGACTATGGCTACACCTTC; cdr3_aa: CASSSQDYGYTF
cdr3_length: 13; clone_size: .; v_call: TRBV7-3; d_call: .; j_call: TRBJ1-1; cdr3_nt: TGTGCCAGCAGCGTGCAGGGGAACACTGAAGCTTTCTTT; cdr3_aa: CASSVQGNTEAFF
cdr3_length: 11; clone_size: .; v_call: TRBV20-1; d_call: .; j_call: TRBJ1-1; cdr3_nt: TGCAGTGCGCACTGGAGGATAGAAGCTTTCTTT; cdr3_aa: CSAHWRIEAFF
cdr3_length: 16; clone_size: .; v_call: TRBV6-1; d_call: .; j_call: TRBJ1-3; cdr3_nt: TGTGCCAGCAGTGAATCGCAGGGAGTCTCTGGAAACACCATATATTTT; cdr3_aa: CASSESQGVSGNTIYF
cdr3_length: 15; clone_size: .; v_call: TRBV14; d_call: .; j_call: TRBJ1-1; cdr3_nt: TGTGCCAGCAGCCACTCTACAGGGAGAGGGACTGAAGCTTTCTTT; cdr3_aa: CASSHSTGRGTEAFF
cdr3_length: 13; clone_size: once; v_call: TRBV28; d_call: .; j_call: TRBJ1-4; cdr3_nt: TGTGCCAGCACTTTGCAGGGTGGTGAAAAACTGTTTTTT; cdr3_aa: CASTLQGGEKLFF
cdr3_length: 16; clone_size: .; v_call: TRBV2; d_call: TRBD2; j_call: TRBJ2-1; cdr3_nt: TGTGCCAGCAGTCAGCTTGTAGCGGGAGTCAGGAATGAGCAGTTCTTC; cdr3_aa: CASSQLVAGVRNEQFF
cdr3_length: 12; clone_size: .; v_call: TRBV2; d_call: .; j_call: TRBJ1-1; cdr3_nt: TGTGCCAGCGAGGGTGGGAACACTGAAGCTTTCTTT; cdr3_aa: CASEGGNTEAFF
cdr3_length: 15; clone_size: once; v_call: TRBV28; d_call: TRBD1; j_call: TRBJ2-7; cdr3_nt: TGTGCCAGCAGTTTACCTGGACAGGGGTCCAACGAGCAGTACTTC; cdr3_aa: CASSLPGQGSNEQYF
cdr3_length: 13; clone_size: .; v_call: TRBV9; d_call: TRBD1; j_call: TRBJ2-2; cdr3_nt: TGTGCCAGTGACAGGGGGAACACCGGGGAGCTGTTTTTT; cdr3_aa: CASDRGNTGELFF
cdr3_length: 15; clone_size: .; v_call: TRBV7-9; d_call: TRBD1; j_call: TRBJ2-2; cdr3_nt: TGTGCCAGCAGCTCCCACAGGGGTTCCACCGGGGAGCTGTTTTTT; cdr3_aa: CASSSHRGSTGELFF
cdr3_length: 14; clone_size: .; v_call: TRBV30; d_call: TRBD1; j_call: TRBJ1-5; cdr3_nt: TGTGCCTGGGGACAGGGGGAGCTCAATCAGCCCCAGCATTTT; cdr3_aa: CAWGQGELNQPQHF
cdr3_length: 14; clone_size: .; v_call: TRBV23-1; d_call: TRBD1; j_call: TRBJ2-1; cdr3_nt: TGCGCCAGCAGTCCGGGACAGGGGTTCGTAATGCAGTTCTTC; cdr3_aa: CASSPGQGFVMQFF
cdr3_length: 13; clone_size: .; v_call: TRBV28; d_call: .; j_call: TRBJ2-7; cdr3_nt: TGTGCCAGCAGTTCCGCACAGGCCTACGAGCAGTACTTC; cdr3_aa: CASSSAQAYEQYF
cdr3_length: 16; clone_size: .; v_call: TRBV24-1; d_call: TRBD2; j_call: TRBJ2-1; cdr3_nt: TGTGCCACCAGTGACCCCCGCGGGGGGGGGTACAATGAGCAGTTCTTC; cdr3_aa: CATSDPRGGGYNEQFF
cdr3_length: 15; clone_size: .; v_call: TRBV7-2; d_call: .; j_call: TRBJ2-2; cdr3_nt: TGTGCCAGCAGCTTAACTAGTAGGGTCACCGGGGAGCTGTTTTTT; cdr3_aa: CASSLTSRVTGELFF
cdr3_length: 18; clone_size: .; v_call: TRBV30; d_call: .; j_call: TRBJ1-2; cdr3_nt: TGTGCCTGGAGTGAATCCATCAACTGGGCAAACCAGAACTATGGCTACACCTTC; cdr3_aa: CAWSESINWANQNYGYTF